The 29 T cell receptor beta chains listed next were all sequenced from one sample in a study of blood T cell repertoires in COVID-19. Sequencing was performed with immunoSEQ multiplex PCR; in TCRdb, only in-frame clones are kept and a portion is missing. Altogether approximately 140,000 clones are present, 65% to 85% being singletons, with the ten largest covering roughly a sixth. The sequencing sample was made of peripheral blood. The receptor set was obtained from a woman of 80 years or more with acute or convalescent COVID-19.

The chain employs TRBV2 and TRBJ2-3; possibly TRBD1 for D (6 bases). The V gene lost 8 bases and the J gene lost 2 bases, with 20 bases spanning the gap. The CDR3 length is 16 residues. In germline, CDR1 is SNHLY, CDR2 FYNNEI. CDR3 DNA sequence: TGTGCCAGCTTGGGATACAGAGGACAGTACACAGATACGCAGTATTTT. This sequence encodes CASLGYRGQYTDTQYF.

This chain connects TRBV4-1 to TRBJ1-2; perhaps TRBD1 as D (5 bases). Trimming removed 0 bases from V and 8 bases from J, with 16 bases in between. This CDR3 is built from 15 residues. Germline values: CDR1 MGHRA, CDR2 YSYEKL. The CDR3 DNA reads TGCGCCAGCAGCCAAGATCGGCAGGGCGCGATGGGCTACACCTTC. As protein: CASSQDRQGAMGYTF.

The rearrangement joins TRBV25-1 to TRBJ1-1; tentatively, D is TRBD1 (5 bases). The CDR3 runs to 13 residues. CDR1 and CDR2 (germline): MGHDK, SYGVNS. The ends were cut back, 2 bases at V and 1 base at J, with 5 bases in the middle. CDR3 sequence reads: CASSEQGNTEAFF. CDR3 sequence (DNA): TGTGCCAGCAGTGAACAGGGGAACACTGAAGCTTTCTTT. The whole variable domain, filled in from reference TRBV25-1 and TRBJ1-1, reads EADIYQTPRYLVIGTGKKITLECSQTMGHDKMYWYQQDPGMELHLIHYSYGVNSTEKGDLSSESTVSRIRTEHFPLTLESARPSHTSQYLCASSEQGNTEAFFGQGTRLTVV.

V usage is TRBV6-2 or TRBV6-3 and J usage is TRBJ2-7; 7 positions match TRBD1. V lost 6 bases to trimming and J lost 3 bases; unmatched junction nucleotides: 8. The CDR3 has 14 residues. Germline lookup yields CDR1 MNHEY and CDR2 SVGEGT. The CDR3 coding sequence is TGTGCCAGCAGACCTCCGGGACAGAGCTACGAGCAGTACTTC. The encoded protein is CASRPPGQSYEQYF.

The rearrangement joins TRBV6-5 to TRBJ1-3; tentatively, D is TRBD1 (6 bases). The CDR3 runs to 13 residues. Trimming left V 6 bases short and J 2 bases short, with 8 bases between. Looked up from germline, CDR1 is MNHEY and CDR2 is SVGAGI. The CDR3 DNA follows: TGTGCCAGCAGCAGGGACACTGGAAACACCATATATTTT. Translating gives CASSRDTGNTIYF.

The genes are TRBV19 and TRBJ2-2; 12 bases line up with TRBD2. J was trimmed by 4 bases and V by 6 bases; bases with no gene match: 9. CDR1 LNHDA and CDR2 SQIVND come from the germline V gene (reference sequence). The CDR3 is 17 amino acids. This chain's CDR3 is CASRSRGLAGSTGELFF. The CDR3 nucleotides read TGTGCCAGTAGATCCCGGGGACTAGCGGGTTCCACCGGGGAGCTGTTTTTT.

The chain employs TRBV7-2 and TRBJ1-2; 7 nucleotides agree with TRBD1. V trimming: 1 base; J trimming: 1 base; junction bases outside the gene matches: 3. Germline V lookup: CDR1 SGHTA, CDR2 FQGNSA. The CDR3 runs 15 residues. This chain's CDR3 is CASSLVGQDNYGYTF. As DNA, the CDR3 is TGTGCCAGCAGCTTAGTAGGACAGGATAACTATGGCTACACCTTC.

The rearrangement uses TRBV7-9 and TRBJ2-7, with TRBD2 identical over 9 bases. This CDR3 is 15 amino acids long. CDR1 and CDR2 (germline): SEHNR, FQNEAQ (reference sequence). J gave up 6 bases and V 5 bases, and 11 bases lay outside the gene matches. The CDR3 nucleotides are TGTGCCAGCAGCCCCTCCGGGACTAGCTCTTCCGAGCAGTACTTC. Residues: CASSPSGTSSSEQYF.

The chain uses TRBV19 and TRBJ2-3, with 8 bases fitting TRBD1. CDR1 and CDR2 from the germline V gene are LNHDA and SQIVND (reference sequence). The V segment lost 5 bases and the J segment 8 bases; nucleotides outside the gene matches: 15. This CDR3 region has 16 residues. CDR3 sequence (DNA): TGTGCCAGTAGTCCCTGGGACAGGATCCAGTTGGGTACGCAGTATTTT. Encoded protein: CASSPWDRIQLGTQYF. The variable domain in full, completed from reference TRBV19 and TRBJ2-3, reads DGGITQSPKYLFRKEGQNVTLSCEQNLNHDAMYWYRQDPGQGLRLIYYSQIVNDFQKGDIAEGYSVSREKKESFPLTVTSAQKNPTAFYLCASSPWDRIQLGTQYFGPGTRLTVL.

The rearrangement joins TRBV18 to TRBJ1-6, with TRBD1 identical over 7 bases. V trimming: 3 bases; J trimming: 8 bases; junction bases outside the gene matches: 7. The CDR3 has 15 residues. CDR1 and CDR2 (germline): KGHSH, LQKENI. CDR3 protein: CASSPFQGGYSPLHF. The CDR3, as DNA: TGTGCCAGCTCACCGTTTCAGGGGGGTTATTCACCCCTCCACTTT.

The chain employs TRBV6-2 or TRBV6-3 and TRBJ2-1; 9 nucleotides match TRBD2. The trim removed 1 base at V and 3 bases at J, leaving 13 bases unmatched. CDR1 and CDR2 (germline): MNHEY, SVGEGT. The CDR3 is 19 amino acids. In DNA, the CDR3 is TGTGCCAGCAGTTACTTGGGCGGGGGGGCCCTAATCGACTACAATGAGCAGTTCTTC. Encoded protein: CASSYLGGGALIDYNEQFF.

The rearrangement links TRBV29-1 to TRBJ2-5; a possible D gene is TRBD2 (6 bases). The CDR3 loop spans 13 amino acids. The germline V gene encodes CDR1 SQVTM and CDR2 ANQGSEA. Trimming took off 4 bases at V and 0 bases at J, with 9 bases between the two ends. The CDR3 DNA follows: TGCAGCGTTGTAGCGGTTAACCAAGAGACCCAGTACTTC. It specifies CSVVAVNQETQYF.

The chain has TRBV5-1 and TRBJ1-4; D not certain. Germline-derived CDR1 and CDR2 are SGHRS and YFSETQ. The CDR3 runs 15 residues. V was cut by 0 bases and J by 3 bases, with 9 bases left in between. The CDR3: CASSLEREPNEKLFF. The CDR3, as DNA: TGCGCCAGCAGCTTGGAGAGGGAACCTAATGAAAAACTGTTTTTT. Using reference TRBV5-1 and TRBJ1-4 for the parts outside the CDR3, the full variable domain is KAGVTQTPRYLIKTRGQQVTLSCSPISGHRSVSWYQQTPGQGLQFLFEYFSETQRNKGNFPGRFSGRQFSNSRSEMNVSTLELGDSALYLCASSLEREPNEKLFFGSGTQLSVL.

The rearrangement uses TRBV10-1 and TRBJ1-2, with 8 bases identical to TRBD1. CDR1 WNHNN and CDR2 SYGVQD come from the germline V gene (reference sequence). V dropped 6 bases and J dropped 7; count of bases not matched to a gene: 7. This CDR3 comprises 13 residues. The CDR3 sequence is CASSDRGSVGYTF. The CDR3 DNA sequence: TGCGCCAGCAGCGACAGGGGTTCGGTTGGCTACACCTTC.

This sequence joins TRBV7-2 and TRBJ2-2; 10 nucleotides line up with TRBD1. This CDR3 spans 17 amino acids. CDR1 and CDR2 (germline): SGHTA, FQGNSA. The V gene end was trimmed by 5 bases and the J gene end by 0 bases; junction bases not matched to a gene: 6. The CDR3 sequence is CASSRPGQGANTGELFF. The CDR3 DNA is TGTGCCAGCAGCCGCCCCGGACAGGGGGCGAACACCGGGGAGCTGTTTTTT.

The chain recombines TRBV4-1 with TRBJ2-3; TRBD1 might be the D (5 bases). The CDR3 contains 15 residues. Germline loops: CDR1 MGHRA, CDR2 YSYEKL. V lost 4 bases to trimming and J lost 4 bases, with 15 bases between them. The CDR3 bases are TGCGCCAGCAGCCTTAGGACATTTCAGGCAGATACGCAGTATTTT. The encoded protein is CASSLRTFQADTQYF.

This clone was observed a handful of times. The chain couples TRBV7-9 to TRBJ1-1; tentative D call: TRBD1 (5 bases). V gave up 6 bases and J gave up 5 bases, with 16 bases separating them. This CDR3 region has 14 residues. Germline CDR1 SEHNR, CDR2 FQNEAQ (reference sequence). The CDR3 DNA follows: TGTGCCAGCAGACCCCTGGGGGGAGGGACTGAAGCTTTCTTT. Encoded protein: CASRPLGGGTEAFF. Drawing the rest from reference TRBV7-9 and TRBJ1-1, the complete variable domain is DTGVSQNPRHKITKRGQNVTFRCDPISEHNRLYWYRQTLGQGPEFLTYFQNEAQLEKSRLLSDRFSAERPKGSFSTLEIQRTEQGDSAMYLCASRPLGGGTEAFFGQGTRLTVV.

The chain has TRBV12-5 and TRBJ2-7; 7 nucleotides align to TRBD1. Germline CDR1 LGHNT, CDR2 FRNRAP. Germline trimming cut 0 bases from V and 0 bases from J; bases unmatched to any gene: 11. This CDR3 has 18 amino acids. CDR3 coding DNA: TGTGCTAGTGGTTTGGTACTCGACTGGGACAGCCTCTCCTACGAGCAGTACTTC. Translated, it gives CASGLVLDWDSLSYEQYF.

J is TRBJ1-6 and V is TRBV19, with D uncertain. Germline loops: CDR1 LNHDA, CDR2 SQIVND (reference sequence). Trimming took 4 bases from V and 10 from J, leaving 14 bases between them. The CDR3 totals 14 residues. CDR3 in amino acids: CASSKQSLGSPLHF. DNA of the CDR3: TGTGCCAGTAGTAAACAGAGCCTTGGGTCACCCCTCCACTTT.

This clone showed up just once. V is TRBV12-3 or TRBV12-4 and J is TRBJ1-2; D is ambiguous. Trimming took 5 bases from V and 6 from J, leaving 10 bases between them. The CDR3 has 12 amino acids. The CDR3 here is CASSPYSNGYTF. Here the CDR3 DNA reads TGTGCCAGCAGTCCGTATAGTAATGGCTACACCTTC.

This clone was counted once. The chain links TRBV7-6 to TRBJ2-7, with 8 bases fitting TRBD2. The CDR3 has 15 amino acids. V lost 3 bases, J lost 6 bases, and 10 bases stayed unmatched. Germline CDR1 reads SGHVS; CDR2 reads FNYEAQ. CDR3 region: CASSFLAGLALEQYF. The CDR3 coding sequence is TGTGCCAGCAGCTTTTTAGCGGGGTTGGCCCTCGAGCAGTACTTC.

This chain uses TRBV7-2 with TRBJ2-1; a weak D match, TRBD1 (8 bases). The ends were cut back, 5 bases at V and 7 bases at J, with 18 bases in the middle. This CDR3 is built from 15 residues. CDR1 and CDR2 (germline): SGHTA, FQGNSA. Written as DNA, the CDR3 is TGTGCCAGCAGCAACAGGGGGAGGGGGCGGAATGAGCAGTTCTTC. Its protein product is CASSNRGRGRNEQFF. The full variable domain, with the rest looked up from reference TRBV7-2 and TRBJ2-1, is GAGVSQSPSNKVTEKGKDVELRCDPISGHTALYWYRQSLGQGLEFLIYFQGNSAPDKSGLPSDRFSAERTGGSVSTLTIQRTQQEDSAVYLCASSNRGRGRNEQFFGPGTRLTVL.

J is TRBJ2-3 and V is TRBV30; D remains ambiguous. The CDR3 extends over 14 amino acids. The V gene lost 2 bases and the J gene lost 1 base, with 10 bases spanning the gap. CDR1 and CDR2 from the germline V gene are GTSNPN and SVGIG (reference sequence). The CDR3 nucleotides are TGTGCCTGGAGTCGTATAGCCCGCACAGATACGCAGTATTTT. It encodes CAWSRIARTDTQYF.

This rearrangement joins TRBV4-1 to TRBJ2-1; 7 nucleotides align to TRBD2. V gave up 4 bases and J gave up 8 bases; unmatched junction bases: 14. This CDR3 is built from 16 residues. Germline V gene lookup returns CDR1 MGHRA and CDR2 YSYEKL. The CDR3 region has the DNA TGCGCCAGCAGCCGATCGATGGGGGAGGGCCAGGATGAGCAGTTCTTC. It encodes CASSRSMGEGQDEQFF.

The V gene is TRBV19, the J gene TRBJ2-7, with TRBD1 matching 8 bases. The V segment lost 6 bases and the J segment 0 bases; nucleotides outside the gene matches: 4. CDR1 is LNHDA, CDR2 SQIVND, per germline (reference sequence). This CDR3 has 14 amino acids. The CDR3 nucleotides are TGTGCCAGTAGGGGGGACAGGAACTCCTACGAGCAGTACTTC. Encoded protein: CASRGDRNSYEQYF.

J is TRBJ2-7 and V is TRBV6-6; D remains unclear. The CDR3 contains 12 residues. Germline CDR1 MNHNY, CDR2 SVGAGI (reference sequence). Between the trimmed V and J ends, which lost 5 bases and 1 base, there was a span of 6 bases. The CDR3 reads CASSQESYEQYF. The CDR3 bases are TGTGCCAGCAGTCAGGAGTCCTACGAGCAGTACTTC.

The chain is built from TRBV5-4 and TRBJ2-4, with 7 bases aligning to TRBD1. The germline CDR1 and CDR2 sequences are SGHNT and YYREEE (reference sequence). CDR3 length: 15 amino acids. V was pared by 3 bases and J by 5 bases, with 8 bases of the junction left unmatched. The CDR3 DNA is TGTGCCAGCAGCTCTTTTCGGGACAGAGAAAACATTCAGTACTTC. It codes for CASSSFRDRENIQYF. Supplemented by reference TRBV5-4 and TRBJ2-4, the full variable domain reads ETGVTQSPTHLIKTRGQQVTLRCSSQSGHNTVSWYQQALGQGPQFIFQYYREEENGRGNFPPRFSGLQFPNYSSELNVNALELDDSALYLCASSSFRDRENIQYFGAGTRLSVL.

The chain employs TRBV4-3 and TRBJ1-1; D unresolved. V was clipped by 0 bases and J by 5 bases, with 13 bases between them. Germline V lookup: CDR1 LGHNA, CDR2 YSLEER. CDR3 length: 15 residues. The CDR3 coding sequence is TGCGCCAGCAGCCAAGATAGCCGGCGAGAAACTGAAGCTTTCTTT. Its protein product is CASSQDSRRETEAFF.

The CDR3 nucleotides are TGCGCCAGCAGCTTGGCGGGCTATGGGTATTCGGGGGAGAACACTGAAGCTTTCTTT. Translated, it gives CASSLAGYGYSGENTEAFF. V gene TRBV5-1 combines with J gene TRBJ1-1, with D possibly being TRBD1 (5 bases). Germline V gene lookup returns CDR1 SGHRS and CDR2 YFSETQ. The CDR3 runs 19 residues. V was cut by 0 bases and J by 1 base, with 22 bases left in between.